Following are 27 T cell receptor beta chains from one sample sequenced in a study of blood T cell repertoires in COVID-19. Sequencing used immunoSEQ multiplex PCR; TCRdb keeps in-frame clones, though not all of them. The sample records approximately 490,000 clones, less than 90% being singletons. Sequencing was performed on PBMCs or T cells enriched from blood (not recorded which). These TCRs come from a woman aged 55-75 years who had recovered from COVID-19.

The chain has TRBV27 and TRBJ1-2; 7 bases are shared with TRBD1. CDR1 is MNHEY, CDR2 SMNVEV, per germline (reference sequence). The CDR3 has 13 amino acids. J gave up 8 bases and V 6 bases, and 9 bases lay outside the gene matches. The CDR3 DNA is TGTGCCAGCAGCCCAACAGGGGTAACGGGCTACACCTTC. Its translation is CASSPTGVTGYTF.

The gene calls are TRBV4-2 and TRBJ2-3; the D gene is possibly TRBD2 (6 bases). V was trimmed by 1 base and J by 0 bases, leaving 11 bases between them. This CDR3 spans 16 amino acids. Germline V lookup: CDR1 LGHNA, CDR2 YNFKEQ. CDR3 coding DNA: TGTGCCAGCAGCCAAGGGGGAGGTACGAGCACAGATACGCAGTATTTT. Its protein is CASSQGGGTSTDTQYF.

This chain links TRBV2 with TRBJ1-2, with D possibly matching TRBD1 (5 bases). Germline V gives CDR1 SNHLY, CDR2 FYNNEI. The CDR3 spans 14 residues. Trimming stripped 6 bases from V and 1 base from J, with 12 bases between. The CDR3 is CASSRDSLNYGYTF. DNA of the CDR3: TGTGCCAGCAGCCGGGACTCACTTAACTATGGCTACACCTTC. Full variable domain (outside the CDR3, taken from reference TRBV2 and TRBJ1-2): EPEVTQTPSHQVTQMGQEVILRCVPISNHLYFYWYRQILGQKVEFLVSFYNNEISEKSEIFDDQFSVERPDGSNFTLKIRSTKLEDSAMYFCASSRDSLNYGYTFGSGTRLTVV.

The rearrangement links TRBV4-1 to TRBJ2-2, with 7 bases fitting TRBD2. CDR1 and CDR2 from the germline V gene are MGHRA and YSYEKL. Unmatched junction bases numbered 2, after V lost 0 bases and J lost 1 base. The CDR3 is 16 residues long. The CDR3 DNA reads as TGCGCCAGCAGCCAAGAGGTAGCGGGGAACACCGGGGAGCTGTTTTTT. This codes for CASSQEVAGNTGELFF.

The chain joins TRBV5-6 to TRBJ2-1; the D is unclear. The CDR3 runs 12 residues. Trimming cost V 4 bases and J 6 bases, with 8 bases left between them. Germline lookup yields CDR1 SGHDT and CDR2 YYEEEE. The CDR3 loop is CASSRERNEQFF. As DNA, the CDR3 is TGTGCCAGCAGCCGCGAACGCAATGAGCAGTTCTTC.

The chain couples TRBV7-9 to TRBJ1-4; D perhaps matches TRBD1 (6 bases). The CDR3 sequence is 15 residues long. The V and J ends lost 5 bases and 5 bases respectively, with 15 bases between them. The germline V gene encodes CDR1 SEHNR and CDR2 FQNEAQ (reference sequence). CDR3 region: CASSPKGGLNEKLFF. The CDR3 bases are TGTGCCAGCAGCCCAAAGGGGGGGTTGAATGAAAAACTGTTTTTT.

This rearrangement joins TRBV6-1 to TRBJ1-1, with D unclear. There are 14 residues in the CDR3. Germline loops: CDR1 MNHNS, CDR2 SASEGT. V lost 3 bases, J lost 4 bases, and 12 bases lay in between. The CDR3 spells CASSEQTGITEAFF. In nucleotides, the CDR3 is TGTGCCAGCAGTGAGCAGACCGGGATCACTGAAGCTTTCTTT.

In this sample, this clone turned up a few times. The V and J genes are TRBV20-1 and TRBJ2-3, with 7 nucleotides matching TRBD1. The CDR3 has 13 amino acids. V lost 3 bases, J lost 5 bases, and 5 bases stayed unmatched. Per the germline V gene, CDR1 is DFQATT and CDR2 is SNEGSKA (reference sequence). CDR3 sequence reads: CSASVGGLDTQYF. CDR3 coding DNA: TGCAGTGCTAGTGTAGGGGGCTTAGATACGCAGTATTTT.

V and J are TRBV7-9 and TRBJ2-1; 9 bases map to TRBD2. The CDR3 consists of 15 residues. From germline, CDR1 is SEHNR and CDR2 FQNEAQ (reference sequence). With 5 bases clipped from V and 10 bases from J, the junction kept 12 bases outside the gene matches. CDR3 DNA: TGTGCCAGCAGCCCTAGCGGGGACCATACGAAGGAGCAGTTCTTC. It specifies CASSPSGDHTKEQFF.

The chain carries TRBV7-2 and TRBJ1-2; D gene ambiguous. The CDR3 has 15 residues. The germline V gene encodes CDR1 SGHTA and CDR2 FQGNSA. The V and J ends lost 2 bases and 5 bases respectively, with 15 bases between them. The CDR3 DNA follows: TGTGCCAGCAGCTTATCCATTATCGGGGTTTATGGCTACACCTTC. Protein sequence: CASSLSIIGVYGYTF. Full variable domain (missing parts from reference TRBV7-2 and TRBJ1-2): GAGVSQSPSNKVTEKGKDVELRCDPISGHTALYWYRQSLGQGLEFLIYFQGNSAPDKSGLPSDRFSAERTGGSVSTLTIQRTQQEDSAVYLCASSLSIIGVYGYTFGSGTRLTVV.

This rearrangement joins TRBV5-1 to TRBJ1-1, with a possible D match to TRBD1 (6 bases). Germline-derived CDR1 and CDR2 are SGHRS and YFSETQ. The germline V and J ends were trimmed by 0 bases and 0 bases, with 12 bases remaining between them. The length of the CDR3 is 16 residues. The chain's CDR3 is CASSLVGRGLNTEAFF. The CDR3 DNA reads as TGCGCCAGCAGCTTGGTTGGCAGGGGCTTGAACACTGAAGCTTTCTTT.

This chain uses TRBV11-2 with TRBJ2-7, with TRBD1 as a possible D gene (6 bases). Germline CDR1 is SGHAT and CDR2 is FQNNGV. V was trimmed by 5 bases and J by 4 bases, leaving 9 bases between them. This CDR3 is 12 amino acids long. CDR3 coding DNA: TGTGCCAGCAGCCCAACAGGGTACGAGCAGTACTTC. Its translation is CASSPTGYEQYF.

The chain joins TRBV5-1 to TRBJ1-2, with 7 nucleotides matching TRBD1. Germline V CDR1 and CDR2: SGHRS, YFSETQ. Unmatched junction bases numbered 10, after V lost 3 bases and J lost 2 bases. This CDR3 comprises 16 residues. CDR3 DNA: TGCGCCAGCAGCTACTTAACCGGGACAGCCAACTATGGCTACACCTTC. This codes for CASSYLTGTANYGYTF.

The chain uses TRBV24-1 and TRBJ2-2, with TRBD1 matching 9 bases. CDR3 size: 16 residues. V lost 5 bases to trimming and J lost 6 bases; unmatched junction nucleotides: 9. Germline assignment: CDR1 KGHDR and CDR2 SFDVKD. The CDR3 DNA sequence: TGTGCCACCAGTGGCCAACCGGGACAGGGTCCCGGGGAGCTGTTTTTT. This encodes CATSGQPGQGPGELFF.

This clone has just one count. The rearrangement uses TRBV18 and TRBJ1-6; the match to TRBD1 covers 8 bases. Trimming took 2 bases from V and 7 from J; bases not matched to a gene: 7. The V gene's germline CDR1 is KGHSH and CDR2 LQKENI. The CDR3 has 16 amino acids. CDR3 protein: CASSPSRQGRNSPLHF. As DNA, the CDR3 is TGTGCCAGCTCACCATCGCGACAGGGGAGGAATTCACCCCTCCACTTT.

The chain combines TRBV5-5 with TRBJ1-4; tentative D call: TRBD1 (5 bases). CDR1 is SGHKS and CDR2 is YYEKEE in the germline V gene (reference sequence). The CDR3 is 15 amino acids. With 3 bases removed from V and 8 bases from J, the gap between germline ends came to 17 bases. The CDR3 bases are TGTGCCAGCAGCTCAAGCAGGGCGGTAAAGGAAAAACTGTTTTTT. It yields the protein CASSSSRAVKEKLFF.

The chain joins TRBV6-5 to TRBJ1-2; 11 bases agree with TRBD1. The CDR3 is 15 residues long. V lost 8 bases and J lost 1; bases outside the gene matches: 6. CDR1 is MNHEY and CDR2 is SVGAGI in the germline V gene. The CDR3 nucleotides read TGTGCCAGCCAACGGACAGGGGGCATTAACTATGGCTACACCTTC. Protein: CASQRTGGINYGYTF.

This clone was seen a single time. The chain combines TRBV24-1 with TRBJ2-7; the match to TRBD1 covers 8 bases. The junction had 7 bases not matched to a gene; V was cut back by 4 bases and J by 6 bases. The CDR3 consists of 14 residues. CDR1 and CDR2 from the germline V gene are KGHDR and SFDVKD. CDR3 sequence (DNA): TGTGCCACCAGTGACACAGGGGGAGTGGGCGAGCAGTACTTC. Encoded protein: CATSDTGGVGEQYF.

The chain couples TRBV6-5 to TRBJ1-5; perhaps TRBD1 as D (6 bases). V shed 7 bases and J shed 5 bases, with 15 bases lying between them. There are 14 residues in the CDR3. Germline CDR1 MNHEY, CDR2 SVGAGI. The CDR3 loop is CASTQGLKYQPQHF. CDR3 nucleotide sequence: TGTGCCAGCACTCAGGGGTTGAAATATCAGCCCCAGCATTTT.

The J gene is TRBJ2-1, the V gene TRBV5-1; tentative D call: TRBD1 (5 bases). Trimming stripped 1 base from V and 7 bases from J, with 12 bases between. CDR1 and CDR2 (germline): SGHRS, YFSETQ. The length of the CDR3 is 14 residues. The DNA of the CDR3 is TGCGCCAGCAGCTTGTTAGGGGTTAGGAATGAGCAGTTCTTC. It encodes CASSLLGVRNEQFF.

V gene TRBV4-2 combines with J gene TRBJ2-4; 7 bases fit TRBD2. Losses at the gene ends were 0 bases for V and 4 bases for J; bases not matched to a gene: 3. The CDR3 spans 15 residues. Per germline, CDR1 LGHNA and CDR2 YNFKEQ. CDR3 sequence: CASSQEGGGKNIQYF. The CDR3 coding sequence is TGTGCCAGCAGCCAAGAGGGGGGGGGAAAAAACATTCAGTACTTC.

The chain joins TRBV6-6 to TRBJ2-2; possible D gene TRBD2, 6 bases. This CDR3 comprises 17 residues. Trimming pared 5 bases from V and 4 bases from J, leaving 20 bases between. The germline V gene encodes CDR1 MNHNY and CDR2 SVGAGI (reference sequence). The CDR3 sequence is CASSPSGVVTGTGELFF. The CDR3 DNA reads TGTGCCAGCAGTCCTTCGGGGGTCGTAACGGGCACCGGGGAGCTGTTTTTT.

The rearrangement joins TRBV7-2 to TRBJ1-1; D gene uncertain. Germline lookup yields CDR1 SGHTA and CDR2 FQGNSA. V was clipped by 2 bases and J by 4 bases, with 8 bases between them. CDR3 length: 13 residues. In DNA, the CDR3 is TGTGCCAGCAGCTTACAAGCGATCACTGAAGCTTTCTTT. Protein: CASSLQAITEAFF.

The rearrangement joins TRBV6-9 to TRBJ1-2, with 8 bases aligning to TRBD1. V was clipped by 4 bases and J by 3 bases; unmatched bases: 4. The CDR3 is 14 amino acids. CDR1 MNHGY and CDR2 SVAAGI come from the germline V gene. CDR3 amino acids: CASSSGQGYYGYTF. In nucleotides, the CDR3 is TGTGCCAGCAGTTCCGGACAGGGCTACTATGGCTACACCTTC.

The V call is TRBV27, the J call TRBJ1-2; D is undetermined. Between the trimmed V and J ends, which lost 7 bases and 2 bases, there was a span of 17 bases. CDR3 size: 15 residues. Germline-derived CDR1 and CDR2 are MNHEY and SMNVEV (reference sequence). The CDR3, as DNA: TGTGCCAGCACCCTATCGGGGTATGGGAACTATGGCTACACCTTC. Translating it yields CASTLSGYGNYGYTF.

The chain joins TRBV3-1 (or the pseudogene TRBV3-2) to TRBJ1-1; TRBD1 aligns across 9 bases. Germline CDR1 reads LGHDT; CDR2 reads YNNKEL (reference sequence). The CDR3 length is 15 residues. The V segment lost 6 bases and the J segment 5 bases; nucleotides outside the gene matches: 10. This CDR3 is CASSHPQGALTEAFF. CDR3 nucleotides: TGTGCCAGCAGTCACCCACAGGGGGCCTTGACTGAAGCTTTCTTT.

This chain uses TRBV12-3 or TRBV12-4 with TRBJ2-1; unclear D gene. V was pared by 2 bases and J by 5 bases, with 7 bases between. The CDR3 spans 13 residues. The CDR3 spells CASSLTENNEQFF. For the CDR3, the DNA is TGTGCCAGCAGTTTAACAGAAAACAATGAGCAGTTCTTC.